The entry that follows covers one TCR beta chain sequence. Sequencing was performed with immunoSEQ multiplex PCR; in TCRdb, only in-frame clones are kept and a portion is missing. This sample has some 6,600 clones, with nearly 90% found just once. With V trimmed by 5 bases and J by 2 bases, 13 bases remained unmatched. The CDR3 has 18 amino acids. The germline V gene has CDR1 LNHDA and CDR2 SQIVND (reference sequence). The record originates from a study of blood T cell repertoires in COVID-19. This rearrangement joins TRBV19 to TRBJ2-1; 9 bases match TRBD2. This sequence was found in a human donor in a cohort sampled during active COVID-19. The donor label of this sample is uncertain. Specimen: peripheral blood. CDR3 sequence: CASSLRAVSGSAYNEQFF. DNA of the CDR3: TGTGCCAGTAGTCTAAGGGCCGTTAGCGGGAGCGCCTACAATGAGCAGTTCTTC.